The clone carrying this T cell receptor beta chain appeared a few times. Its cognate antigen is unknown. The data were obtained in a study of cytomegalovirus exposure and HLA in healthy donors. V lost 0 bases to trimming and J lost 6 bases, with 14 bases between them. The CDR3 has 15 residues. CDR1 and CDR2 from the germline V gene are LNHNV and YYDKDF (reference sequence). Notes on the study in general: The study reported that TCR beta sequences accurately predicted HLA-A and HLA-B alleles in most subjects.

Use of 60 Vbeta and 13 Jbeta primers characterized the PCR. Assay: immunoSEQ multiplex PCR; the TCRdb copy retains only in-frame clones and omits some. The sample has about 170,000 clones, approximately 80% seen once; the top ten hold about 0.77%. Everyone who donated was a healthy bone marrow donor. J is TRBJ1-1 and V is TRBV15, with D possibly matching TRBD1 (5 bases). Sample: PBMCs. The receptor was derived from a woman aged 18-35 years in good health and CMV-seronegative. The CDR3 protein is CATSRDGQLGSEAFF. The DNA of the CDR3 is TGTGCCACCAGCAGAGATGGACAACTTGGCTCTGAAGCTTTCTTT.